What follows are 2 T cell receptor beta chains derived from one specimen sequenced in a study of Ad26.COV2.S vaccination and SARS-CoV-2 variants. Using immunoSEQ multiplex PCR, the repertoire was profiled, and TCRdb retains in-frame clones only, with some absent. The sample includes 300,000 to 400,000 clones, under 95% seen only once; the top ten take 3% to 4%. The sample consisted of peripheral blood, taken after recovery from COVID-19. The origin of the receptors is a human donor who had recovered from COVID-19.

As DNA, the CDR3 is TGTGCCAGCAGCACAGAGGACAGGCTTCATAGCAATCAGCCCCAGCATTTT. Translated, it gives CASSTEDRLHSNQPQHF. The chain has TRBV7-3 and TRBJ1-5; TRBD1 matches at 7 bases. The CDR3 has 17 amino acids. Germline V gene data show CDR1 as SGHTA and CDR2 as FQGTGA. The V segment lost 5 bases and the J segment 0 bases; nucleotides outside the gene matches: 10.

The chain recombines TRBV2 with TRBJ1-2; TRBD1 agrees at 8 bases. V trimming: 3 bases; J trimming: 2 bases; junction bases outside the gene matches: 2. CDR1 is SNHLY and CDR2 is FYNNEI in the germline V gene. The length of the CDR3 is 14 residues. DNA for the CDR3: TGTGCCAGCAGTGACCGACAGGGGAACTATGGCTACACCTTC. Its translation is CASSDRQGNYGYTF.